This T cell receptor (beta chain) was recorded in a study of blood T cell repertoires in COVID-19. The CDR3 is 15 residues long. Germline CDR1 SGDLS, CDR2 YYNGEE. V was cut by 0 bases and J by 2 bases, with 10 bases left in between. Libraries were prepared by immunoSEQ multiplex PCR; TCRdb keeps only in-frame clonotypes and omits some of them. This sample has approximately 210,000 clones, with 80% to 90% found just once. Sequenced: peripheral blood. The origin of this receptor is a woman aged 45-65 years with acute or convalescent COVID-19. The chain is built from TRBV9 and TRBJ2-3; D is perhaps TRBD1 (5 bases). This CDR3 reads CASSVVGQATDTQYF. CDR3 bases: TGTGCCAGCAGCGTAGTTGGACAAGCCACAGATACGCAGTATTTT.